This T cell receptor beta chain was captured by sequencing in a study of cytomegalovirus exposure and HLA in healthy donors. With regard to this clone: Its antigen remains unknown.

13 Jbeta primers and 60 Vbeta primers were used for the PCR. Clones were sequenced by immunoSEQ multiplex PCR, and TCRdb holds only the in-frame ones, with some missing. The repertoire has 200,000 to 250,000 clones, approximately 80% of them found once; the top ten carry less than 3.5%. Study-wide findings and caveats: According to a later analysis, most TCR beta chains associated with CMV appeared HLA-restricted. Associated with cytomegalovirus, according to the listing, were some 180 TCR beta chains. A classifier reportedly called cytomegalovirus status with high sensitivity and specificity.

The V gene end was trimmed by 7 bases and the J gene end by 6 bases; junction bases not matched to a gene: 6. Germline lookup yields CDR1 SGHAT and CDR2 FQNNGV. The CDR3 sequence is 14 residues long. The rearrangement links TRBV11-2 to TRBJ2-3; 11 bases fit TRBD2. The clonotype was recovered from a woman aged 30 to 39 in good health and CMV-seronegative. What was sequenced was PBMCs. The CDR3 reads CASNLRLAGDTQYF. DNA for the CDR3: TGTGCCAGCAACCTGAGACTAGCGGGGGATACGCAGTATTTT.